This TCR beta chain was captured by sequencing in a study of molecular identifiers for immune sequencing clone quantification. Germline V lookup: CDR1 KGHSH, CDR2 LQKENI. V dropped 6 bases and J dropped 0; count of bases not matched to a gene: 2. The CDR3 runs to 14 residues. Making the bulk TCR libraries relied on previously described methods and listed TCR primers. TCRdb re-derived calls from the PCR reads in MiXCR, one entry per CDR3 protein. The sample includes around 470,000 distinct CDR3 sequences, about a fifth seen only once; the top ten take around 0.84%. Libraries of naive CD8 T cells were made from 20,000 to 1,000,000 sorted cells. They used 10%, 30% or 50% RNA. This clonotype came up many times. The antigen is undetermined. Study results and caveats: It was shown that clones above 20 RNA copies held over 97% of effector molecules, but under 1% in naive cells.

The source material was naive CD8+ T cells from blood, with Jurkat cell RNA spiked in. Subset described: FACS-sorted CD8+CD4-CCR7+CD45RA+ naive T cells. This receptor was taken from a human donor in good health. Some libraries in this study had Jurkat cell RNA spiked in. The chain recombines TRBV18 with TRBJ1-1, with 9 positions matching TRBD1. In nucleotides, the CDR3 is TGTGCCAGCTCCGGACAGGGGATGAACACTGAAGCTTTCTTT. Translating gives CASSGQGMNTEAFF.